These T cell receptor beta chains were read from a single sample in a study of T cells in Graves' hyperthyroidism and ophthalmopathy. In TCRdb, the multiplex PCR reads were re-called with MiXCR into one record per CDR3 protein. The sample shows 600,000 to 900,000 distinct CDR3 sequences, about 15% of them seen only once. The sequenced sample was blood. The receptors here all came from a young man with Graves' hyperthyroidism. Both conserved end residues are part of each CDR3. D genes are given only for firm matches. The listing skips clone size in some rows; elsewhere it reads once, few, many or a size class.

TRBJ2-5	-	TRBV7-2	-	TGTGCCAGCAGCCCCCGCTCCAGGGGACAAGAGACCCAGTACTTC	CASSPRSRGQETQYF
TRBJ2-1	few	TRBV18	TRBD1	TGTGCCAGCTCACTCGGGACAGGGGCGCGCAATGAGCAGTTCTTC	CASSLGTGARNEQFF
TRBJ1-5	few	TRBV28	-	TGTGCCAGCAGTTTGGCATTTCACGGGCCCCAGCATTTT	CASSLAFHGPQHF
TRBJ1-2	many	TRBV6-2/TRBV6-3	TRBD1	TGTGCCAGCAGCAGACAGGGCGGCCATGGCTACACCTTC	CASSRQGGHGYTF
TRBJ2-4	few	TRBV28	-	TGTGCCAGCAAGGACACACTCGAGGGTAGAAACATTCAGTACTTC	CASKDTLEGRNIQYF
TRBJ1-6	-	TRBV10-3	-	TGTGCCATACAGGTCTCTGGTAATTCACCCCTCCACTTT	CAIQVSGNSPLHF
TRBJ1-2	many	TRBV28	-	TGTGCCAGCAGTTTATCGGCAGCCTCGGGTTATGGCTACACCTTC	CASSLSAASGYGYTF
TRBJ2-7	-	TRBV7-6	-	TGTGCCAGCGGACCGGGAGAAGAGTCGGAGCAGTACTTC	CASGPGEESEQYF
TRBJ1-1	many	TRBV7-9	TRBD1	TGTGCCAGCAGCCCCCCGGGACAGTACGGGAACACTGAAGCTTTCTTT	CASSPPGQYGNTEAFF
TRBJ1-2	many	TRBV27	-	TGTGCCAGCAGCTCGACGATCGGAACAGTCTATGGCTACACCTTC	CASSSTIGTVYGYTF
TRBJ2-1	few	TRBV7-9	TRBD2	TGTGCCAGCAGCTTAGTTGGTTCAGCGGGGGGGTTCTTC	CASSLVGSAGGFF
TRBJ2-1	-	TRBV7-3	TRBD2	TGTGCCAGCAGCTGGAGACTAGCGGGAGACTACAATGAGCAGTTCTTC	CASSWRLAGDYNEQFF
TRBJ2-7	-	TRBV3-1	TRBD2	TGTGCCAGCAGCCAAGAGGGGGGACTAGCGGGTTACGAGCAGTACTTC	CASSQEGGLAGYEQYF
TRBJ2-2	many	TRBV6-1	-	TGTGCCAGCATTCTCAGGGGAAGCGGGGAGCTGTTTTTT	CASILRGSGELFF
TRBJ2-2	few	TRBV11-2	TRBD2	TGTGCCAGCAGCCCGCAACCCTTACTAGCGGGAGCGGTCGGGGAGCTGTTTTTT	CASSPQPLLAGAVGELFF
TRBJ2-4	-	TRBV5-5	-	TGTGCCAGCAGCTTGGAGGGAGTCAGCCTAGCCAAAAACATTCAGTGCTTC	CASSLEGVSLAKNIQCF